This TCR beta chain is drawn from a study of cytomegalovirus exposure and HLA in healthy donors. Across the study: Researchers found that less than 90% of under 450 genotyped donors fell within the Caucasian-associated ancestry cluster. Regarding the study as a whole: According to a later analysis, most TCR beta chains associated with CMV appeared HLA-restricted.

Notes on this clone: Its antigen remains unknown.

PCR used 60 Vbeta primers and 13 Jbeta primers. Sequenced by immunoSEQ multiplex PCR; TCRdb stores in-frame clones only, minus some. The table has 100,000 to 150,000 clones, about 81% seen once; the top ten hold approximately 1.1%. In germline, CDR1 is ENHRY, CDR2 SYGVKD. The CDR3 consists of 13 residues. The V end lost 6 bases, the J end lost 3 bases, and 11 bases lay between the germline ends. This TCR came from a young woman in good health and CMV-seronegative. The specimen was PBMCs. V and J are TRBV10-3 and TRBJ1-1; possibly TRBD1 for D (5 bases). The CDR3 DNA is TGTGCCATCAGCAGGGTTGGGGACACTGAAGCTTTCTTT. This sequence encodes CAISRVGDTEAFF.